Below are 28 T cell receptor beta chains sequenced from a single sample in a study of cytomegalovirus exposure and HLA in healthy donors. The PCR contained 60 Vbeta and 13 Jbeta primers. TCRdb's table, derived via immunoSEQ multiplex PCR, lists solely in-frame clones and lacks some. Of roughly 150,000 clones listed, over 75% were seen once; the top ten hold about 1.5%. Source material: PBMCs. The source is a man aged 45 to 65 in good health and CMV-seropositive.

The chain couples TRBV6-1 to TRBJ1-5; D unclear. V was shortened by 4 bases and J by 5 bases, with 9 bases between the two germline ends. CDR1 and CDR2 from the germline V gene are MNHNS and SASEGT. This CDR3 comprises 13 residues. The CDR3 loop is CASSGGLHQPQHF. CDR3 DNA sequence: TGTGCCAGCAGTGGTGGGCTCCATCAGCCCCAGCATTTT.

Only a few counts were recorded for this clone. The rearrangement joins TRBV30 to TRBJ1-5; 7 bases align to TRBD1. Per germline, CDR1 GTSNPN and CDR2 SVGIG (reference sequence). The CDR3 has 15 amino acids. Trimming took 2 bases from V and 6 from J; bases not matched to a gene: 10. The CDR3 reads CAWSLGDSRSQPQHF. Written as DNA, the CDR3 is TGTGCCTGGAGTTTGGGGGACAGTAGGAGTCAGCCCCAGCATTTT.

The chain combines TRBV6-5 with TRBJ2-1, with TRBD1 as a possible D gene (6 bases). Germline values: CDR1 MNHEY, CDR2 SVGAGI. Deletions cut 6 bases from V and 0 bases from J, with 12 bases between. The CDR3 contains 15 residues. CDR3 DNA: TGTGCCAGCAGCCCGGGGACATTCTCCTACAATGAGCAGTTCTTC. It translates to CASSPGTFSYNEQFF.

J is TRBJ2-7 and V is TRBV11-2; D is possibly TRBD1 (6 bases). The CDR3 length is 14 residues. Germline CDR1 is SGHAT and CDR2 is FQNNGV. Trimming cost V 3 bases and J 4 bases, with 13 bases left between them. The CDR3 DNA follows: TGTGCCAGCAGCTTTAGTGGCACAGGGTACGAGCAGTACTTC. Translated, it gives CASSFSGTGYEQYF. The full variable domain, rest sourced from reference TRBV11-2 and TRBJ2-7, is EAGVAQSPRYKIIEKRQSVAFWCNPISGHATLYWYQQILGQGPKLLIQFQNNGVVDDSQLPKDRFSAERLKGVDSTLKIQPAKLEDSAVYLCASSFSGTGYEQYFGPGTRLTVT.

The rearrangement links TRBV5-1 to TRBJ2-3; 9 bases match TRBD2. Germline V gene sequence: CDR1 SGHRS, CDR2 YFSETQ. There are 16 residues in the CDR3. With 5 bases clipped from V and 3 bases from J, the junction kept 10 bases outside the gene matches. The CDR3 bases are TGCGCCAGCAGTCGACAAGCGGGGGGCCCTACAGATACGCAGTATTTT. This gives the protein CASSRQAGGPTDTQYF.

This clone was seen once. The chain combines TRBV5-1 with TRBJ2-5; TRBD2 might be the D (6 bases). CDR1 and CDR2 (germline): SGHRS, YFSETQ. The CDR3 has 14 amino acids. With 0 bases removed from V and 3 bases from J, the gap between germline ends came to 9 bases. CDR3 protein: CASSLVPGEETQYF. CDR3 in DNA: TGCGCCAGCAGCTTGGTACCGGGGGAAGAGACCCAGTACTTC.

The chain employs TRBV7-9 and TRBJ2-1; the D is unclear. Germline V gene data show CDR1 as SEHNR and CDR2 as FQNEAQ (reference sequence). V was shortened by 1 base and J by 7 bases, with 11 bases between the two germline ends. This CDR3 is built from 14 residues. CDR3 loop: CASSLGYDGNEQFF. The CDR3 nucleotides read TGTGCCAGCAGCTTAGGGTACGACGGGAATGAGCAGTTCTTC.

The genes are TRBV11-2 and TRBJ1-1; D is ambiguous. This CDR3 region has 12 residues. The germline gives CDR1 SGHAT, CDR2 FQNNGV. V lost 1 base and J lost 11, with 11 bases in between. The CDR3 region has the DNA TGTGCCAGCAGCTTAGGAGGTATCGAGGCTTTCTTT. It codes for CASSLGGIEAFF.

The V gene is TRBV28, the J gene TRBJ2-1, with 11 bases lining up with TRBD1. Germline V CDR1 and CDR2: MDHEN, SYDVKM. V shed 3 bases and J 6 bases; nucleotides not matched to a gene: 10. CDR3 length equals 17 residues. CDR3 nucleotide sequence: TGTGCCAGCAGTTTTGGAGGGAGGACAGGGGGCCTCAATGAGCAGTTCTTC. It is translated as CASSFGGRTGGLNEQFF.

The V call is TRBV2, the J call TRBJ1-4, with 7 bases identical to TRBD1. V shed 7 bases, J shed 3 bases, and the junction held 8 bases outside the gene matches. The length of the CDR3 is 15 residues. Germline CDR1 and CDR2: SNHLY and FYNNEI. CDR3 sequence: CASKRQGGPNEKLFF. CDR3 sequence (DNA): TGTGCCAGCAAACGACAGGGAGGCCCTAATGAAAAACTGTTTTTT.

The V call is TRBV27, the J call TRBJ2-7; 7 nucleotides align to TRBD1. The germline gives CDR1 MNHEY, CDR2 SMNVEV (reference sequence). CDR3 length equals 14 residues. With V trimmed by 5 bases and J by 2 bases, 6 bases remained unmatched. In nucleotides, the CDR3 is TGTGCCAGCAGTCTGTCGACAGGGCCCTACGAGCAGTACTTC. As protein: CASSLSTGPYEQYF.

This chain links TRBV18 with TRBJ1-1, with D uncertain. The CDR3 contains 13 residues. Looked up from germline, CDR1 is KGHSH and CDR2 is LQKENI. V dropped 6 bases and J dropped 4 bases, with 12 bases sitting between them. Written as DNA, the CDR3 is TGTGCCAGCTCCACCGGGAGTGTCACTGAAGCTTTCTTT. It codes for CASSTGSVTEAFF. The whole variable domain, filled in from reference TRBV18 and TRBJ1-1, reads NAGVMQNPRHLVRRRGQEARLRCSPMKGHSHVYWYRQLPEEGLKFMVYLQKENIIDESGMPKERFSAEFPKEGPSILRIQQVVRGDSAAYFCASSTGSVTEAFFGQGTRLTVV.

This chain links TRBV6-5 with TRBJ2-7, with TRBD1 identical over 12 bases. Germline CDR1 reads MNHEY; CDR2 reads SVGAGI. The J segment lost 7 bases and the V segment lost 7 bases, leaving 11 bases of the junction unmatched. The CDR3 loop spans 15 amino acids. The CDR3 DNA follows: TGTGCCAGCACGACCCGGGACAGGGGGCGGAGAGAGCAGTACTTC. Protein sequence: CASTTRDRGRREQYF.

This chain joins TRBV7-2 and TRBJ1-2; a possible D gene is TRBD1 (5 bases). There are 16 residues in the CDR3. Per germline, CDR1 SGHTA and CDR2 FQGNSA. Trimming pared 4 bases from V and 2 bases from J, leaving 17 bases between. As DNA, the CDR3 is TGTGCCAGCAGCTCAGGGCTGGGCGGATTCAACTATGGCTACACCTTC. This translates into CASSSGLGGFNYGYTF.

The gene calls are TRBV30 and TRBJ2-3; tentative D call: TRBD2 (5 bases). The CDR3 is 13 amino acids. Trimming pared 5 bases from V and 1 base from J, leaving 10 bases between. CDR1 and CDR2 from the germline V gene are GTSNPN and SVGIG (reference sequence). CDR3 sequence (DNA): TGTGCCTGGGCCTCAGCGGGCACAGATACGCAGTATTTT. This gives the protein CAWASAGTDTQYF.

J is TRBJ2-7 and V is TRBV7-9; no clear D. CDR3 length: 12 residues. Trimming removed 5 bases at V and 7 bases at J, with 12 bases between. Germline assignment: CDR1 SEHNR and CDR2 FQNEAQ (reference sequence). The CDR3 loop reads CASSTSPWEQYF. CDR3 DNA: TGTGCCAGCAGCACTTCTCCTTGGGAGCAGTACTTC.

The CDR3 region is CASSLRPSGEQYF. In DNA, the CDR3 is TGTGCCAGCAGCTTAAGGCCTAGCGGCGAGCAGTACTTC. The chain carries TRBV7-2 and TRBJ2-7; the match to TRBD2 covers 7 bases. Germline CDR1 is SGHTA and CDR2 is FQGNSA. The V gene end was trimmed by 2 bases and the J gene end by 6 bases; junction bases not matched to a gene: 4. This CDR3 is 13 amino acids long.

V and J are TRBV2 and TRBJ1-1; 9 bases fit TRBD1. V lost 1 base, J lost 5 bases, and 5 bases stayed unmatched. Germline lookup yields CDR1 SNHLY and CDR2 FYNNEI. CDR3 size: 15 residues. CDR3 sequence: CASSEVRTGVTEAFF. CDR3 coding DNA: TGTGCCAGCAGTGAAGTGCGGACAGGGGTAACTGAAGCTTTCTTT.

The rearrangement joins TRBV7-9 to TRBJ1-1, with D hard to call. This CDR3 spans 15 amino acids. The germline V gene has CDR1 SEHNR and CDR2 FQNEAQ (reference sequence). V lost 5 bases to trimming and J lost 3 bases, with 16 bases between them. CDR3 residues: CASSIGGGRDTEAFF. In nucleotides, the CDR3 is TGTGCCAGCAGCATCGGCGGAGGGAGGGACACTGAAGCTTTCTTT.

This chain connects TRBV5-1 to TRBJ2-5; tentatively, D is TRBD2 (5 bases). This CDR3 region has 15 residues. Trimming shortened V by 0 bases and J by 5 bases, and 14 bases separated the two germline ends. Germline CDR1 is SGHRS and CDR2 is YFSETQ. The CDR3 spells CASSLGPPRVETQYF. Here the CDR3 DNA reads TGCGCCAGCAGCTTGGGCCCCCCGAGGGTGGAGACCCAGTACTTC.

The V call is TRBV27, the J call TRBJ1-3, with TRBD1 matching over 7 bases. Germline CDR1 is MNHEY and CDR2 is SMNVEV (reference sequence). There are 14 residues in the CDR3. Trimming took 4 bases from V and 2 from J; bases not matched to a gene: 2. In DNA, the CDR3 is TGTGCCAGCAGTTCCGGGACAGCTGGAAACACCATATATTTT. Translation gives CASSSGTAGNTIYF.

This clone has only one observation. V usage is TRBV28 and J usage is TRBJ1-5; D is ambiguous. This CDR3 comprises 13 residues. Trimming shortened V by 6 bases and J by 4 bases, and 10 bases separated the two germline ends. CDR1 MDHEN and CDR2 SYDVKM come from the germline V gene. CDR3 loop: CASSPGRNQPQHF. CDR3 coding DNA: TGTGCCAGCAGCCCGGGGAGGAATCAGCCCCAGCATTTT.

The CDR3 is CASSPGGARVEKLFF. The CDR3 nucleotides are TGTGCCAGCAGTCCAGGGGGCGCGAGGGTTGAAAAACTGTTTTTT. The chain recombines TRBV6-5 with TRBJ1-4; 8 bases line up with TRBD1. The length of the CDR3 is 15 residues. Trimming cost V 5 bases and J 7 bases; bases outside gene matches: 9. The germline V gene encodes CDR1 MNHEY and CDR2 SVGAGI.

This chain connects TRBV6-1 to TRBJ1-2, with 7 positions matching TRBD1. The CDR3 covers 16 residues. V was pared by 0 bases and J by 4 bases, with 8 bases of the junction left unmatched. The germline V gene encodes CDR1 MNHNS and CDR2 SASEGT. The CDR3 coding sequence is TGTGCCAGCAGTGAAGCCAGGGGGACAAGGGGCTATGGCTACACCTTC. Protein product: CASSEARGTRGYGYTF.

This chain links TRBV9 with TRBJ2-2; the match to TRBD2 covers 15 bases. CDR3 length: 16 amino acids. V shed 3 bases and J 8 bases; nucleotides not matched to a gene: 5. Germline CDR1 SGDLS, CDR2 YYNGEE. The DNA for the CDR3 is TGTGCCAGCAGCGAACGGACTAGCGGGAGGGAGGGGGAGCTGTTTTTT. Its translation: CASSERTSGREGELFF.

The DNA of the CDR3 is TGTGCCAGCAGTGACATTGGTGTCAGGGCCTATGGCTACACCTTC. It specifies CASSDIGVRAYGYTF. The chain uses TRBV25-1 and TRBJ1-2; a weak D match, TRBD1 (5 bases). This CDR3 spans 15 amino acids. V gave up 3 bases and J gave up 4 bases, with 15 bases separating them. Germline values: CDR1 MGHDK, CDR2 SYGVNS.

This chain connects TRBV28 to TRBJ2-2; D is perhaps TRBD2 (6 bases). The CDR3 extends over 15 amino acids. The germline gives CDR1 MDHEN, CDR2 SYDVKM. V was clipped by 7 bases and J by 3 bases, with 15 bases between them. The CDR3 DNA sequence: TGTGCCAGCAAAACGGCAGGAGGGTACACCGGGGAGCTGTTTTTT. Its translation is CASKTAGGYTGELFF.

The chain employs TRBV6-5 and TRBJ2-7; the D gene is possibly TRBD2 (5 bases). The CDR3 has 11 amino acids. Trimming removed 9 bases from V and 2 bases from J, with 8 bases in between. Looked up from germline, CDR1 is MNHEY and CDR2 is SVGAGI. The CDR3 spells CARAGAYEQYF. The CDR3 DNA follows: TGTGCCAGGGCGGGTGCCTACGAGCAGTACTTC.